This T cell receptor beta chain derives from a study of blood T cell repertoires in COVID-19. About the study: The United States, Italy and Spain supplied acute and convalescent COVID-19 samples.

Which cohort a participant joined came from the clinical history participants gave. The method was immunoSEQ multiplex PCR; TCRdb's version includes in-frame clones alone and lacks a portion of them. The sample has under 250,000 clones; roughly 80% are singletons. Per germline, CDR1 SGHTA and CDR2 FQGNSA. The CDR3 totals 13 residues. V shed 3 bases, J shed 2 bases, and the junction held 1 base outside the gene matches. The sequenced material came from PBMCs or T cells enriched from blood (not recorded which). The receptor was isolated from a woman aged 40 to 50 with acute COVID-19. The J gene is TRBJ2-7, the V gene TRBV7-2, with 7 bases aligning to TRBD2. CDR3 DNA sequence: TGTGCCAGCAGCTTGACTAGCCCCTACGAGCAGTACTTC. Its translation: CASSLTSPYEQYF.